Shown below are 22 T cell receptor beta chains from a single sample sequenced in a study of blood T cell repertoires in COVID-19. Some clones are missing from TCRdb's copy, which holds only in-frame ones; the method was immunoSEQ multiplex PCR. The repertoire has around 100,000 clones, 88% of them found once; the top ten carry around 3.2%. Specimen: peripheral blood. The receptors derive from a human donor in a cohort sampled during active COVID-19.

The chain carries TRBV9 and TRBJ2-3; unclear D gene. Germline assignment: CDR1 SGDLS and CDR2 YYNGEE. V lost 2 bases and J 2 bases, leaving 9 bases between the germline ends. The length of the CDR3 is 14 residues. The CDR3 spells CASSVNNPTDTQYF. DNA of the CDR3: TGTGCCAGCAGCGTGAACAATCCCACAGATACGCAGTATTTT.

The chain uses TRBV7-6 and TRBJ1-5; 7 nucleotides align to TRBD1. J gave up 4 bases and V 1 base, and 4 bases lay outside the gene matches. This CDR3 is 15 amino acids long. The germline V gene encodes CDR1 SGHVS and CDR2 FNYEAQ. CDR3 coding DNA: TGTGCCAGCAGCTTAGAACACAGGGGTAATCAGCCCCAGCATTTT. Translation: CASSLEHRGNQPQHF.

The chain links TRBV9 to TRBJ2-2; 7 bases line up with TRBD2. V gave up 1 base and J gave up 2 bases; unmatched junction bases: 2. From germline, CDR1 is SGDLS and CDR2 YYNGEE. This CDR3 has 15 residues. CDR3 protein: CASSVRGGNTGELFF. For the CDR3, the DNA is TGTGCCAGCAGCGTACGCGGGGGTAACACCGGGGAGCTGTTTTTT.

This chain's CDR3 is CASSPRTGTSYNEQFF. For the CDR3, the DNA is TGCGCCAGCAGCCCCCGAACAGGGACGTCCTACAATGAGCAGTTCTTC. The V gene is TRBV4-1, the J gene TRBJ2-1; D is perhaps TRBD1 (6 bases). Trimming removed 4 bases at V and 1 base at J, with 14 bases between. CDR1 is MGHRA, CDR2 YSYEKL, per germline. CDR3 length: 16 amino acids.

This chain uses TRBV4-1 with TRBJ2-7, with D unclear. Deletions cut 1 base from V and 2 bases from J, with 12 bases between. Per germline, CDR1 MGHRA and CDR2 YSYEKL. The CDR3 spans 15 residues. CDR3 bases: TGCGCCAGCAGCCAAGGGTCATCCCTAGCCTACGAGCAGTACTTC. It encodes CASSQGSSLAYEQYF.

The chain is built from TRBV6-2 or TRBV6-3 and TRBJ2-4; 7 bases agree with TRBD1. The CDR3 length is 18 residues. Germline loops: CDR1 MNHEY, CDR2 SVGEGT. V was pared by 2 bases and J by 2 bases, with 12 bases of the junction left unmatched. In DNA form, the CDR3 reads TGTGCCAGCAGTTACGACAGGGTTGGGGTAGCGTCCAAAAACATTCAGTACTTC. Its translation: CASSYDRVGVASKNIQYF.

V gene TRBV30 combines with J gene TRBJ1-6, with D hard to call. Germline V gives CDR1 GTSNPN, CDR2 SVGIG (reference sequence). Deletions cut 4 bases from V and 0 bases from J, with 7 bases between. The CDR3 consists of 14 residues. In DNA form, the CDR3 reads TGTGCCTGGACGGGGAGCTCCTATAATTCACCCCTCCACTTT. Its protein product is CAWTGSSYNSPLHF.

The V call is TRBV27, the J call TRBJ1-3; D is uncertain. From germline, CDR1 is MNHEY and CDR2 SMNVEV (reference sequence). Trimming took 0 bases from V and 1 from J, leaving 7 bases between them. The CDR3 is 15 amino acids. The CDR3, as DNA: TGTGCCAGCAGTTTATCAGCGGGGTCTGGAAACACCATATATTTT. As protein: CASSLSAGSGNTIYF.

The CDR3 loop reads CASSLVFHRGNTEAFF. The DNA for the CDR3 is TGCGCCAGCAGCTTGGTATTCCACCGGGGGAACACTGAAGCTTTCTTT. V is TRBV5-1 and J is TRBJ1-1; D remains unclear. V lost 0 bases and J lost 1, with 13 bases in between. The CDR3 extends over 16 amino acids. Germline V gene data show CDR1 as SGHRS and CDR2 as YFSETQ.

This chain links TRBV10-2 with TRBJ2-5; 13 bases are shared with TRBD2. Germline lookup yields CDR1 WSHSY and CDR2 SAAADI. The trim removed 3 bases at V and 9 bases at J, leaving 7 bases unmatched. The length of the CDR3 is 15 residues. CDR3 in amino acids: CASSDFGLAGAAQYF. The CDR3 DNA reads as TGCGCCAGCAGTGACTTTGGACTAGCGGGAGCGGCCCAGTACTTC.

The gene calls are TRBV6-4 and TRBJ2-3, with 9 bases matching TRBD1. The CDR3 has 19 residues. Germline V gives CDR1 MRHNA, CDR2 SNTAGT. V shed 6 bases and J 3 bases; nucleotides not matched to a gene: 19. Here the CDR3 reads CASSDGPPGQGSGTDTQYF. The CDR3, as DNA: TGTGCCAGCAGCGACGGTCCCCCGGGACAGGGTAGTGGGACAGATACGCAGTATTTT.

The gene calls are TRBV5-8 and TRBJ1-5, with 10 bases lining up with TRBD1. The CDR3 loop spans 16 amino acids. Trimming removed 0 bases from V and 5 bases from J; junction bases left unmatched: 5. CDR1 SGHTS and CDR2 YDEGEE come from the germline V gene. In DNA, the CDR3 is TGTGCCAGCAGCTTGGATGGGACAGGGGTGGATCAGCCCCAGCATTTT. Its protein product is CASSLDGTGVDQPQHF.

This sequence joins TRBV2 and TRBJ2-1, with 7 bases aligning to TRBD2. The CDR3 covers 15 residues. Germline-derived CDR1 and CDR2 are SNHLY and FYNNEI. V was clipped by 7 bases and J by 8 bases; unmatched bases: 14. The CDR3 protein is CASKSQLALWDEQFF. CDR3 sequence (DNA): TGTGCCAGCAAGTCCCAACTAGCGTTGTGGGATGAGCAGTTCTTC.

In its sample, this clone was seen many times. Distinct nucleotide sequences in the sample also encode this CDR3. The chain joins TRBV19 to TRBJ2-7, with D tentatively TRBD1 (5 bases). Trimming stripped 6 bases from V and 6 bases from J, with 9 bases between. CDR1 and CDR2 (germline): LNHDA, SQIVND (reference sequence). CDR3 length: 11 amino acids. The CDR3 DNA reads TGTGCCAGTAGCACAGGCCTCGAGCAGTACTTC. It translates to CASSTGLEQYF.

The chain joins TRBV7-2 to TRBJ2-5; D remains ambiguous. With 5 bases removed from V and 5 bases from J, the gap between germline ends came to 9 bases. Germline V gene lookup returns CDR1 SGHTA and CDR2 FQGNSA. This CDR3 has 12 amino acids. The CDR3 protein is CASSQSAETQYF. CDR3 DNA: TGTGCCAGCAGCCAGAGCGCGGAGACCCAGTACTTC.

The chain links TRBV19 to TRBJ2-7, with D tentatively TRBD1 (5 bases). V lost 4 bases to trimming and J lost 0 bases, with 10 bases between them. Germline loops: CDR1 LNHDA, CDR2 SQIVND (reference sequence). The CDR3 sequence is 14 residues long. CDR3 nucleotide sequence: TGTGCCAGTAGTAGTCCAGGGCGCTCCTACGAGCAGTACTTC. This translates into CASSSPGRSYEQYF.

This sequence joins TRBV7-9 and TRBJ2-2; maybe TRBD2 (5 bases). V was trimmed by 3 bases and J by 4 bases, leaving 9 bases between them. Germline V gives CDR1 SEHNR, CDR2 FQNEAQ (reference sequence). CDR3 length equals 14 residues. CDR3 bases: TGTGCCAGCAGCTTTATGGCGGGCACCGGGGAGCTGTTTTTT. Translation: CASSFMAGTGELFF.

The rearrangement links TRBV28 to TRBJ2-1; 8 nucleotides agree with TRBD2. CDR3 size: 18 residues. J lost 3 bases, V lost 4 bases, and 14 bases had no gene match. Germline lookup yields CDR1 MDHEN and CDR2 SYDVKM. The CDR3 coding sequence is TGTGCCAGCAGTTCGGTGAGGGCGGCTAGCGGGTTCTACAATGAGCAGTTCTTC. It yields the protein CASSSVRAASGFYNEQFF.

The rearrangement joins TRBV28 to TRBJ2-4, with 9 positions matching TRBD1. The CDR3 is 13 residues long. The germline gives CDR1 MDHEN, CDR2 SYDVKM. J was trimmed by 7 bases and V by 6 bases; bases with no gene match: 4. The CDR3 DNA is TGTGCCAGCAGAACGACAGGGGGGAACATTCAGTACTTC. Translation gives CASRTTGGNIQYF. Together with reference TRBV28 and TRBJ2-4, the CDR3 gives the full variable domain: DVKVTQSSRYLVKRTGEKVFLECVQDMDHENMFWYRQDPGLGLRLIYFSYDVKMKEKGDIPEGYSVSREKKERFSLILESASTNQTSMYLCASRTTGGNIQYFGAGTRLSVL.

The chain's CDR3 is CASSRDREAYEQYF. CDR3 nucleotide sequence: TGTGCCAGCAGCCGTGACAGGGAAGCCTACGAGCAGTACTTC. The chain employs TRBV6-5 and TRBJ2-7; TRBD1 aligns across 7 bases. CDR1 and CDR2 from the germline V gene are MNHEY and SVGAGI. This CDR3 region has 14 residues. V was pared by 6 bases and J by 2 bases, with 7 bases of the junction left unmatched.

CDR3 region: CASSLLRDSGANVLTF. The CDR3 coding sequence is TGCGCCAGCAGCTTGCTGCGGGACTCTGGGGCCAACGTCCTGACTTTC. The V and J genes are TRBV5-1 and TRBJ2-6; a possible D gene is TRBD2 (6 bases). Germline V gene data show CDR1 as SGHRS and CDR2 as YFSETQ. This CDR3 is built from 16 residues. Trimming pared 1 base from V and 0 bases from J, leaving 8 bases between. The variable domain in full, completed from reference TRBV5-1 and TRBJ2-6, reads KAGVTQTPRYLIKTRGQQVTLSCSPISGHRSVSWYQQTPGQGLQFLFEYFSETQRNKGNFPGRFSGRQFSNSRSEMNVSTLELGDSALYLCASSLLRDSGANVLTFGAGSRLTVL.

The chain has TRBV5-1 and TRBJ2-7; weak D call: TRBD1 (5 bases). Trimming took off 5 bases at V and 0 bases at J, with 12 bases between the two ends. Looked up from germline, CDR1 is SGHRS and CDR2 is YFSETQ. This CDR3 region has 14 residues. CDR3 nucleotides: TGCGCCAGCAGTCCACAGGCGAACTCCTACGAGCAGTACTTC. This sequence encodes CASSPQANSYEQYF.